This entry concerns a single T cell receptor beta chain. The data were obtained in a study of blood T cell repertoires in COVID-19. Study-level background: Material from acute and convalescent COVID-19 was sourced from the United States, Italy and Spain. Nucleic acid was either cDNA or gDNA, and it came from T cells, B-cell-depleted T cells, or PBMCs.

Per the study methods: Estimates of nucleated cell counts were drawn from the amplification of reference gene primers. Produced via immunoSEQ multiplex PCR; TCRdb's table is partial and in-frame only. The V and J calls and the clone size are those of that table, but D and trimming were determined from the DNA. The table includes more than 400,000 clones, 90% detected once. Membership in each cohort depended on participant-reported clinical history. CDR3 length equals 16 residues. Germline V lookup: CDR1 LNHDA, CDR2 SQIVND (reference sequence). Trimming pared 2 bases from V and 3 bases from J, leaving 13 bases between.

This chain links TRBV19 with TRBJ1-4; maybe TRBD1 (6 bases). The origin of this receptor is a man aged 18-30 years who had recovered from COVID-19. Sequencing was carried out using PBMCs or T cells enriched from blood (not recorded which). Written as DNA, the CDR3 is TGTGCCAGTAGTATAAGGGGGGGCCAGGCTAATGAAAAACTGTTTTTT. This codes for CASSIRGGQANEKLFF.